This record looks at one TCR beta chain sequence and its context. The CDR3 length is 15 residues. The V segment lost 4 bases and the J segment 8 bases; nucleotides outside the gene matches: 3. Germline CDR1 SGHNT, CDR2 YYREEE (reference sequence). Per the study methods: The assay estimated nucleated cells by amplifying reference gene primers. The assay was immunoSEQ multiplex PCR, and TCRdb's table has in-frame clones only and misses some. The V and J calls and clone size were taken over from that table, and D and trimming were inferred from the DNA. Of roughly 260,000 clones in the sample, 90% to 95% were seen once. These data belong to a study of blood T cell repertoires in COVID-19. Study overall: Collection of acute and convalescent COVID-19 samples took place in the United States, Italy and Spain. PBMCs, B-cell-depleted T cells, or T cells provided the cDNA or gDNA that made up the material.

Across 24 US areas, participants ranged in age from about 18 to 100 years. The chain joins TRBV5-4 to TRBJ2-1; TRBD2 agrees at 16 bases. This receptor was identified in a human donor in a cohort exposed to, infected with or recovered from COVID-19 (not recorded which). The donor label of this sample is uncertain. Sequenced: PBMCs or T cells enriched from blood (not recorded which). In DNA form, the CDR3 reads TGTGCCAGCAGCCCGGGACTAGCGGGGGGGCATGAGCAGTTCTTC. It yields the protein CASSPGLAGGHEQFF.